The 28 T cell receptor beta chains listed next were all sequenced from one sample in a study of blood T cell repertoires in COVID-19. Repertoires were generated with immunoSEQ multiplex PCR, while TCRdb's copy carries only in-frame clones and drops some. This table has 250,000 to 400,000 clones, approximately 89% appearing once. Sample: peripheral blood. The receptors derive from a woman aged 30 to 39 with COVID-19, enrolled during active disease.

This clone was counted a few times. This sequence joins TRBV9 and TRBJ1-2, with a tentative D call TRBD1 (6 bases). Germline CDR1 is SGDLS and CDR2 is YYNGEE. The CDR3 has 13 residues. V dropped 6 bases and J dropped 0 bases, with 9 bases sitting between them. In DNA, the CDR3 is TGTGCCAGCACACAGGGTACTAACTATGGCTACACCTTC. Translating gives CASTQGTNYGYTF.

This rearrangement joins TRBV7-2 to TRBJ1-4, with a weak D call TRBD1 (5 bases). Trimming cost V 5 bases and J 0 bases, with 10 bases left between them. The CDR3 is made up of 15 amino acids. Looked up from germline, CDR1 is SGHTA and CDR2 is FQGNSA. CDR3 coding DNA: TGTGCCAGCAGCGCGGGACCTTCAACTAATGAAAAACTGTTTTTT. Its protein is CASSAGPSTNEKLFF.

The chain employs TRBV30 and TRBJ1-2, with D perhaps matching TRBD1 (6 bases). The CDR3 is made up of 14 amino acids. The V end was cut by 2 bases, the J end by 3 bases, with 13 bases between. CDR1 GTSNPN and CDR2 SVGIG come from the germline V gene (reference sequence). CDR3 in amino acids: CAWSPWTDYYGYTF. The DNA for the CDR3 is TGTGCCTGGAGTCCTTGGACAGACTACTATGGCTACACCTTC.

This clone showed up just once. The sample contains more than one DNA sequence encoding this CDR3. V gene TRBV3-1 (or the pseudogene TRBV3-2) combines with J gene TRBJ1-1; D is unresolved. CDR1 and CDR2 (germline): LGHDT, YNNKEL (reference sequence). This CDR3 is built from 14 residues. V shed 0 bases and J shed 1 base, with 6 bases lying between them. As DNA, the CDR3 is TGTGCCAGCAGCCAAGACGTCAGGAACACTGAAGCTTTCTTT. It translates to CASSQDVRNTEAFF.

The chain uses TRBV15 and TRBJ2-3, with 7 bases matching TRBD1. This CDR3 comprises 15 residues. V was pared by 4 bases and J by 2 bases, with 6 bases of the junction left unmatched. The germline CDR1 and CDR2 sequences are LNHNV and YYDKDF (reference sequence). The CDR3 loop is CATSIGGQLTDTQYF. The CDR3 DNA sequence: TGTGCCACCAGCATAGGGGGACAGCTCACAGATACGCAGTATTTT.

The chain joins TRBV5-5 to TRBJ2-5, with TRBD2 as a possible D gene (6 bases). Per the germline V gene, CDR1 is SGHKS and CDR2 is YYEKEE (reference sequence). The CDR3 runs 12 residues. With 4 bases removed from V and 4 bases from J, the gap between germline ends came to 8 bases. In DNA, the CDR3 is TGTGCCAGCAGCCGGACTATAGAGACCCAGTACTTC. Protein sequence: CASSRTIETQYF.

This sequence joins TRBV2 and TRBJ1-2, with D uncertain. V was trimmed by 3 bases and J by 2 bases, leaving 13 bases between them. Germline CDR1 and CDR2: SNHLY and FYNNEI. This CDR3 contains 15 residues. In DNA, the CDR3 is TGTGCCAGCAGTGACGGTAGCGGCAGGAACTATGGCTACACCTTC. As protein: CASSDGSGRNYGYTF.

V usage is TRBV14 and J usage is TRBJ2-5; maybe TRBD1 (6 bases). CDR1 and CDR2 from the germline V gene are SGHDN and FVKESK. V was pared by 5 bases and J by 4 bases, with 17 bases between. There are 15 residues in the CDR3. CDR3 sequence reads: CASSETGGVTETQYF. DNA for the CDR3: TGTGCCAGCAGCGAGACAGGTGGGGTGACAGAGACCCAGTACTTC.

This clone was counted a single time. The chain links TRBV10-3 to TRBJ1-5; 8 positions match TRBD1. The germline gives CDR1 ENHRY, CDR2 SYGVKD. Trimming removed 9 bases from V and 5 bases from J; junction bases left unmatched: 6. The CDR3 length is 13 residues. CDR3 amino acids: CAISGQGDQPQHF. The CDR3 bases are TGTGCCATAAGCGGACAGGGAGATCAGCCCCAGCATTTT.

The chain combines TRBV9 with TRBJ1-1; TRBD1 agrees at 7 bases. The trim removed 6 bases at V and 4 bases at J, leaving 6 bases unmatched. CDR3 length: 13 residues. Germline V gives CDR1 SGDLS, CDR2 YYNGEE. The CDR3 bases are TGTGCCAGCAATAGGGACAGCGGCACTGAAGCTTTCTTT. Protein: CASNRDSGTEAFF.

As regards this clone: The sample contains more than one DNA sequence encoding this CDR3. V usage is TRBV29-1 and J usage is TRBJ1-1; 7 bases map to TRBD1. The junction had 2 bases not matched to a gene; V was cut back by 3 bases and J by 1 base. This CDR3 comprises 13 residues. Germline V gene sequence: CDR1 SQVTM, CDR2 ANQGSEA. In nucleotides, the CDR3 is TGCAGCGTTGATGAGGGGGCGAACACTGAAGCTTTCTTT. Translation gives CSVDEGANTEAFF.

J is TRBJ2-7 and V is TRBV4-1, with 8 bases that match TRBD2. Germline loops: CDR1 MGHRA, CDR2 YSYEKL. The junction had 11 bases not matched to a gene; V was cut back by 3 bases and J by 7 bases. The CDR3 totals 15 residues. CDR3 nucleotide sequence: TGCGCCAGCAGCCAGGAGGCGGGGGGCCGTGGGGAGCAGTACGTC. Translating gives CASSQEAGGRGEQYV.

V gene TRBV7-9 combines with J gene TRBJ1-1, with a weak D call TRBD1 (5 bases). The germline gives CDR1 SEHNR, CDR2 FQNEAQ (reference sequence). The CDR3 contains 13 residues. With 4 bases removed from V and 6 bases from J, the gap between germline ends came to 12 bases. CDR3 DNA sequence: TGTGCCAGCAGCTGGGGAGGGGAGGCTGAAGCTTTCTTT. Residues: CASSWGGEAEAFF.

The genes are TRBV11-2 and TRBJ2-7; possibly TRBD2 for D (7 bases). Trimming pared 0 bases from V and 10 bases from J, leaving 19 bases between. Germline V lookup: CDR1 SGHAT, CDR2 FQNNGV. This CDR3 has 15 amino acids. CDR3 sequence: CASSLDRSGGQGQYF. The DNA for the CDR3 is TGTGCCAGCAGCTTAGATCGTTCGGGGGGCCAGGGTCAGTACTTC.

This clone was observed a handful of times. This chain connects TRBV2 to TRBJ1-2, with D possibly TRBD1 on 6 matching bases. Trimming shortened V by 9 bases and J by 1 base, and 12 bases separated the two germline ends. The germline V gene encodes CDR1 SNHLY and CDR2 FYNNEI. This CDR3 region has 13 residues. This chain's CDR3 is CASRQEINYGYTF. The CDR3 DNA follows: TGTGCCAGTAGACAGGAGATTAACTATGGCTACACCTTC.

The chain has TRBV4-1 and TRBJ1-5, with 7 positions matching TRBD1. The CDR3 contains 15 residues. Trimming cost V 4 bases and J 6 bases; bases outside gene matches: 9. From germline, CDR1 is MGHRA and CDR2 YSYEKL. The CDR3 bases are TGCGCCAGCAGCCCAGCGACAGGGCCTAGTCAGCCCCAGCATTTT. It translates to CASSPATGPSQPQHF.

The CDR3 protein is CASSGRTAVQETQYF. For the CDR3, the DNA is TGTGCCAGCAGTGGAAGGACAGCCGTTCAAGAGACCCAGTACTTC. The chain joins TRBV2 to TRBJ2-5, with D possibly matching TRBD1 (6 bases). The CDR3 spans 15 residues. With 4 bases removed from V and 2 bases from J, the gap between germline ends came to 14 bases. CDR1 SNHLY and CDR2 FYNNEI come from the germline V gene.

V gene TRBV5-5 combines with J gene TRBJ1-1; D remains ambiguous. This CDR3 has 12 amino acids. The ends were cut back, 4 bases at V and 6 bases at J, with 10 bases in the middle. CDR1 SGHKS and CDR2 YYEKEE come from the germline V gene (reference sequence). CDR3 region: CASSPGTSEAFF. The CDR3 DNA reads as TGTGCCAGCAGCCCCGGTACGTCTGAAGCTTTCTTT.

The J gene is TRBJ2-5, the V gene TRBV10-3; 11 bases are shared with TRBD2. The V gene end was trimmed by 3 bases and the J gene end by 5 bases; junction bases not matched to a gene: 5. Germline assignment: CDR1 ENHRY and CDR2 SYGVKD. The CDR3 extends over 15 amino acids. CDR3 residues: CAISELAGVGETQYF. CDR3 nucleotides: TGTGCCATCAGTGAACTAGCGGGGGTCGGGGAGACCCAGTACTTC.

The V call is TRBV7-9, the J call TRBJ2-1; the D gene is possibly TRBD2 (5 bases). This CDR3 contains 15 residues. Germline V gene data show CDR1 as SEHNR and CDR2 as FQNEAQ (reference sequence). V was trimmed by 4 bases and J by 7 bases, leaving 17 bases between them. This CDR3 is CASSSFRTGSNEQFF. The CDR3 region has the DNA TGTGCCAGCAGCTCTTTCCGGACTGGGTCTAATGAGCAGTTCTTC.

CDR3 region: CASSSGTSIYGYTF. In DNA form, the CDR3 reads TGTGCCAGCAGTTCCGGGACATCGATCTATGGCTACACCTTC. The chain carries TRBV28 and TRBJ1-2; maybe TRBD1 (6 bases). Germline CDR1 MDHEN, CDR2 SYDVKM. The CDR3 sequence is 14 residues long. Deletions cut 4 bases from V and 4 bases from J, with 13 bases between.

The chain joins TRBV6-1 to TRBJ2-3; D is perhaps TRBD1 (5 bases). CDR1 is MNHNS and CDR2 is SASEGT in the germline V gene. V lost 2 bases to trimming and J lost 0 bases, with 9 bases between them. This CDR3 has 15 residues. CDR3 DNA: TGTGCCAGCAGTGAAAGGTCAGGGAGCACAGATACGCAGTATTTT. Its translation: CASSERSGSTDTQYF.

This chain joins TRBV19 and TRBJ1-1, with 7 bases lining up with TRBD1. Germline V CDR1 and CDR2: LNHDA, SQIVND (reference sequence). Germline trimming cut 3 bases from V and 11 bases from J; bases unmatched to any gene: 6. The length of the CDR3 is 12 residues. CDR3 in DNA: TGTGCCAGTAGTATGGGACAGCAAGGCGCTTTCTTT. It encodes CASSMGQQGAFF.

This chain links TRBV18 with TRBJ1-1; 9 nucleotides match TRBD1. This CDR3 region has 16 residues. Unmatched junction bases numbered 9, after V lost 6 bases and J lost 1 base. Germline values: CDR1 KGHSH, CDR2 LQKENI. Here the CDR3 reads CASSPGQGVRNTEAFF. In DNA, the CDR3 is TGTGCCAGCTCGCCGGGACAGGGAGTCAGGAACACTGAAGCTTTCTTT.

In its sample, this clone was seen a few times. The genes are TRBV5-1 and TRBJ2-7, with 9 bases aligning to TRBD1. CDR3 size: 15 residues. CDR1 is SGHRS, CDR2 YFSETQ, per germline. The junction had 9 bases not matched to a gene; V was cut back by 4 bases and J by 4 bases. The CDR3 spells CASSEGQGPTYEQYF. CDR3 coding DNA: TGCGCCAGCAGCGAGGGACAGGGTCCAACGTACGAGCAGTACTTC.

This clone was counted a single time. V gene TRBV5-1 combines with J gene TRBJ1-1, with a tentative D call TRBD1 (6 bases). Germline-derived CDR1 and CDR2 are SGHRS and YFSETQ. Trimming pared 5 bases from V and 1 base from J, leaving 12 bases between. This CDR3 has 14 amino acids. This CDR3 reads CASRGGLANTEAFF. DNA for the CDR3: TGCGCCAGCAGGGGGGGGCTGGCGAACACTGAAGCTTTCTTT.

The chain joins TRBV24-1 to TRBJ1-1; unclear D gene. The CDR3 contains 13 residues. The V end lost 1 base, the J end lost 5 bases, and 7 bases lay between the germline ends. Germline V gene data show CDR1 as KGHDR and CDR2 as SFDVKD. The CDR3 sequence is CATSDLWETEAFF. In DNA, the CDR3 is TGTGCCACCAGTGATTTATGGGAGACTGAAGCTTTCTTT.

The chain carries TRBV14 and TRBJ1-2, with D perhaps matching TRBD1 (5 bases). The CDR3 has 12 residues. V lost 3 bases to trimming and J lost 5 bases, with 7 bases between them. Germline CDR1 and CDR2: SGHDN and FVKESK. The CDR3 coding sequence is TGTGCCAGCAGCCAGCAGGGTTATGGCTACACCTTC. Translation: CASSQQGYGYTF.